This passage covers 17 T cell receptor beta chains from one sample sequenced in a study of T cells after yellow fever vaccination. TCRdb fed the 5' RACE reads into MiXCR, producing one record per CDR3 protein. Here the sample spans a few hundred thousand distinct CDR3 sequences, 15% to 20% being singletons. This specimen consisted of PBMCs, obtained 15 days after the yellow fever booster vaccination. Source of these receptors: a young man who received the YFV17D yellow fever vaccine.

Only a few counts were recorded for this clonotype. The chain uses TRBV5-6 and TRBJ2-7; 10 nucleotides match TRBD1. The J segment lost 2 bases and the V segment lost 6 bases, leaving 11 bases of the junction unmatched. The germline CDR1 and CDR2 sequences are SGHDT and YYEEEE. The CDR3 is 16 amino acids. The CDR3 nucleotides read TGTGCCAGCACCAATGTGCCGGGACAGGGGACCTACGAGCAGTACTTC. It yields the protein CASTNVPGQGTYEQYF.

This clonotype occurred a few times. The J gene is TRBJ2-2, the V gene TRBV12-3 or TRBV12-4; 10 bases are shared with TRBD2. The CDR3 has 15 residues. The junction had 3 bases not matched to a gene; V was cut back by 6 bases and J by 2 bases. CDR3 residues: CASRTSGLNTGELFF. The CDR3 DNA is TGTGCCAGCAGGACTAGCGGGCTTAACACCGGGGAGCTGTTTTTT.

The chain is built from TRBV24-1 and TRBJ2-3; D unclear. The CDR3 is made up of 12 amino acids. Trimming pared 6 bases from V and 5 bases from J, leaving 8 bases between. The germline CDR1 and CDR2 sequences are KGHDR and SFDVKD. The CDR3, as DNA: TGTGCCACCAGTTCCCCCGGAGATACGCAGTATTTT. Translation: CATSSPGDTQYF.

V usage is TRBV7-8 and J usage is TRBJ2-3; D perhaps matches TRBD1 (6 bases). This CDR3 region has 17 residues. With 5 bases removed from V and 2 bases from J, the gap between germline ends came to 20 bases. Germline loops: CDR1 SGHVS, CDR2 FQNEAQ. The CDR3 DNA reads as TGTGCCAGCAGCCCTCAGACTACTAGGGGGTACACAGATACGCAGTATTTT. Protein sequence: CASSPQTTRGYTDTQYF.

This chain joins TRBV15 and TRBJ2-1; 10 positions agree with TRBD2. Per germline, CDR1 LNHNV and CDR2 YYDKDF (reference sequence). V lost 0 bases, J lost 9 bases, and 5 bases stayed unmatched. There are 15 residues in the CDR3. The DNA for the CDR3 is TGTGCCACCAGCAGAGACGTAGCGGGAGGCTTTGAGCAGTTCTTC. Translation: CATSRDVAGGFEQFF.

This clonotype was found many times. V is TRBV11-2 and J is TRBJ2-3; 13 bases match TRBD2. After removal of 3 bases from V and 3 bases from J, the junction contained 12 bases not matched to a gene. This CDR3 contains 19 residues. CDR1 is SGHAT, CDR2 FQNNGV, per germline. The CDR3 nucleotides are TGTGCCAGCAGCTTGCTACTAGCGGGAGGGGGCATGGGGACAGATACGCAGTATTTT. Translating gives CASSLLLAGGGMGTDTQYF.

This clonotype has more than one count but fewer than ten. This rearrangement joins TRBV28 to TRBJ2-5; 7 nucleotides agree with TRBD1. Losses at the gene ends were 5 bases for V and 1 base for J; bases not matched to a gene: 7. Germline assignment: CDR1 MDHEN and CDR2 SYDVKM. The CDR3 is 15 residues long. CDR3 sequence reads: CASSPTTGLQETQYF. In DNA, the CDR3 is TGTGCCAGCAGTCCAACGACAGGGCTCCAAGAGACCCAGTACTTC.

The rearrangement links TRBV20-1 to TRBJ2-1; TRBD2 aligns across 7 bases. The germline V gene has CDR1 DFQATT and CDR2 SNEGSKA (reference sequence). CDR3 size: 15 residues. Losses at the gene ends were 3 bases for V and 0 bases for J; bases not matched to a gene: 5. CDR3 DNA sequence: TGCAGTGCTAGGAAGGGGAGGGCCTCCTACAATGAGCAGTTCTTC. It codes for CSARKGRASYNEQFF.

The chain is built from TRBV6-5 and TRBJ1-1; D is unclear. Looked up from germline, CDR1 is MNHEY and CDR2 is SVGAGI. V gave up 2 bases and J gave up 0 bases, with 4 bases separating them. The CDR3 runs to 13 residues. CDR3 bases: TGTGCCAGCAGTTACAGGATGAACACTGAAGCTTTCTTT. Protein: CASSYRMNTEAFF.

This clonotype was counted a few times. The genes are TRBV7-3 and TRBJ2-3; TRBD2 matches at 9 bases. The length of the CDR3 is 14 residues. The germline V gene has CDR1 SGHTA and CDR2 FQGTGA. V dropped 5 bases and J dropped 6; count of bases not matched to a gene: 6. In DNA, the CDR3 is TGTGCCAGCAGCCGCACTAGCGGGTCGGATACGCAGTATTTT. Residues: CASSRTSGSDTQYF. Based on the CDR3 plus reference TRBV7-3 and TRBJ2-3, the full variable domain is GAGVSQTPSNKVTEKGKYVELRCDPISGHTALYWYRQSLGQGPEFLIYFQGTGAADDSGLPNDRFFAVRPEGSVSTLKIQRTERGDSAVYLCASSRTSGSDTQYFGPGTRLTVL.

The chain is built from TRBV7-2 and TRBJ1-6; no firm D call. V dropped 1 base and J dropped 7 bases, with 11 bases sitting between them. Germline V gives CDR1 SGHTA, CDR2 FQGNSA. The CDR3 is 15 residues long. The CDR3 coding sequence is TGTGCCAGCAGCTTAGTTGTGGTGAACAATTCACCCCTCCACTTT. This translates into CASSLVVVNNSPLHF.

In this sample, this clonotype turned up many times. The gene calls are TRBV6-5 and TRBJ2-1; no clear D. The V gene lost 6 bases and the J gene lost 7 bases, with 13 bases spanning the gap. Looked up from germline, CDR1 is MNHEY and CDR2 is SVGAGI. This CDR3 spans 13 amino acids. CDR3 in amino acids: CASSSRTGNEQFF. The CDR3 DNA follows: TGTGCCAGCAGCTCCCGGACCGGGAATGAGCAGTTCTTC.

The chain recombines TRBV7-2 with TRBJ2-1, with 14 bases lining up with TRBD2. Germline CDR1 and CDR2: SGHTA and FQGNSA. The length of the CDR3 is 16 residues. J gave up 9 bases and V 5 bases, and 9 bases lay outside the gene matches. CDR3 bases: TGTGCCAGCAGCCCAGAGGGGACTAGCGGGAGAAGTGAGCAGTTCTTC. Amino acid sequence: CASSPEGTSGRSEQFF.

The chain couples TRBV4-3 to TRBJ1-2; maybe TRBD1 (6 bases). V was trimmed by 0 bases and J by 5 bases, leaving 13 bases between them. Germline V gene lookup returns CDR1 LGHNA and CDR2 YSLEER. This CDR3 contains 15 residues. The CDR3 loop is CASSQDSKGHYGYTF. CDR3 bases: TGCGCCAGCAGCCAAGACAGCAAGGGACATTATGGCTACACCTTC.

The chain links TRBV4-3 to TRBJ2-2; no clear D. CDR1 and CDR2 from the germline V gene are LGHNA and YSLEER. V was trimmed by 4 bases and J by 6 bases, leaving 21 bases between them. CDR3 size: 17 residues. The CDR3 nucleotides are TGCGCCAGCAGCCCAAGTCAGCTGGCACCCAGCGCCGGGGAGCTGTTTTTT. Its translation: CASSPSQLAPSAGELFF.

This clonotype was observed a handful of times. The chain employs TRBV19 and TRBJ2-7; TRBD1 is a possible D gene (6 bases). Trimming shortened V by 1 base and J by 1 base, and 14 bases separated the two germline ends. CDR3 length: 16 amino acids. Germline loops: CDR1 LNHDA, CDR2 SQIVND (reference sequence). The CDR3 sequence is CASSIGAGTSSYEQYF. CDR3 sequence (DNA): TGTGCCAGTAGTATAGGGGCCGGGACATCTTCCTACGAGCAGTACTTC.

In the case of this clonotype: At one end, the junction sequence differs from germline, possibly due to a read error. The CDR3 DNA is TGCGCCAGCAGGGGCGGGCCCAGCTCCTACGAGCGGTACTTC. It is translated as CASRGGPSSYERYF. The chain couples TRBV5-1 to TRBJ2-7; possible D gene TRBD2, 5 bases. The CDR3 totals 14 residues. Germline values: CDR1 SGHRS, CDR2 YFSETQ.